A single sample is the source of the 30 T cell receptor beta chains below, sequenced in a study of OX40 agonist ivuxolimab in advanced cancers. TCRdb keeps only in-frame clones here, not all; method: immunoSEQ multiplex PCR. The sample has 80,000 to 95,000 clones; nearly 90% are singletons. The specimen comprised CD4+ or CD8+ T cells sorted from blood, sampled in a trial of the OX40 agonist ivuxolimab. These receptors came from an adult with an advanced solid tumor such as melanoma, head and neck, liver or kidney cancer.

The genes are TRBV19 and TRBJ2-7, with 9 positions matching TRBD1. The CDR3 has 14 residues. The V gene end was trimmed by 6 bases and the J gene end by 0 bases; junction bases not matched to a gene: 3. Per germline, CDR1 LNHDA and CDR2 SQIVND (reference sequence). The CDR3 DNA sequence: TGTGCCAGTAGGGGGACAGGGAGCTCCTACGAGCAGTACTTC. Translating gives CASRGTGSSYEQYF.

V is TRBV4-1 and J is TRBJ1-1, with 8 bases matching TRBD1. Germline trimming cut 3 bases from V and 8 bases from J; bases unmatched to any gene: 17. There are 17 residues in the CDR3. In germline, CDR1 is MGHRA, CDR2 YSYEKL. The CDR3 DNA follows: TGCGCCAGCAGCCACTCATCAGGGGGCGCTTACGCAAGGGAAGCTTTCTTT. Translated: CASSHSSGGAYAREAFF.

Here the CDR3 reads CASSPTGYTIYF. DNA of the CDR3: TGTGCCAGCAGCCCTACAGGGTACACCATATATTTT. The chain couples TRBV6-1 to TRBJ1-3, with D maybe TRBD1 (6 bases). V lost 6 bases and J lost 8, with 11 bases in between. The V gene's germline CDR1 is MNHNS and CDR2 SASEGT. This CDR3 region has 12 residues.

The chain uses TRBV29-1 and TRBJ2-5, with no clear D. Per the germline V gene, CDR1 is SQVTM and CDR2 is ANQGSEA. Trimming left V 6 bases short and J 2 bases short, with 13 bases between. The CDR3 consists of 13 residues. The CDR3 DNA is TGCAGCGTGAGCCAGTCACAGCAAGAGACCCAGTACTTC. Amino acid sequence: CSVSQSQQETQYF.

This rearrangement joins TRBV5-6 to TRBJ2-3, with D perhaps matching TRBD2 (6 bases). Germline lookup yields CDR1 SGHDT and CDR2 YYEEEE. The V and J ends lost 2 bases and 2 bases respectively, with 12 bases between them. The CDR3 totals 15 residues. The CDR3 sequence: CASSLYGGDTDTQYF. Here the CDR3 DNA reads TGTGCCAGCAGCTTATACGGGGGAGACACAGATACGCAGTATTTT.

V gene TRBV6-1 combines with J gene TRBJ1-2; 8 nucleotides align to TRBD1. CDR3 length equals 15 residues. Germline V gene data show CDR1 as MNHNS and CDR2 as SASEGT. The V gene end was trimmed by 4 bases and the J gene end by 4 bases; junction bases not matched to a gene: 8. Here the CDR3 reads CASSARGQGSYGYTF. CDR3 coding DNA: TGTGCCAGCAGTGCCAGGGGGCAAGGGAGCTATGGCTACACCTTC.

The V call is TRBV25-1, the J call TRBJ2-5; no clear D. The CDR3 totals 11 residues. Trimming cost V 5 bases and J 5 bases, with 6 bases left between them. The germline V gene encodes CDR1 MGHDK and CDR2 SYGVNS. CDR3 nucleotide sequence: TGTGCCAGCAGTCTCGGGGAGACCCAGTACTTC. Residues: CASSLGETQYF.

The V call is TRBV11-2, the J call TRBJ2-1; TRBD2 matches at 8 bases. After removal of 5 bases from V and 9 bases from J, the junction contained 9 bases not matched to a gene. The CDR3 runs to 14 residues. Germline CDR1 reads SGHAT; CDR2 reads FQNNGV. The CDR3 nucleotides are TGTGCCAGCAGCGTCGTGGCGGGGGGCCCTGAGCAGTTCTTC. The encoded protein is CASSVVAGGPEQFF.

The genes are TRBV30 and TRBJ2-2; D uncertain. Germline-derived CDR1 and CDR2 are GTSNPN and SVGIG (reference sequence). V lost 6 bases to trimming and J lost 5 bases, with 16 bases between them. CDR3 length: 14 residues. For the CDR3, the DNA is TGTGCCTGCCCCTTACTTGCACCTACCGGGGAGCTGTTTTTT. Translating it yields CACPLLAPTGELFF.

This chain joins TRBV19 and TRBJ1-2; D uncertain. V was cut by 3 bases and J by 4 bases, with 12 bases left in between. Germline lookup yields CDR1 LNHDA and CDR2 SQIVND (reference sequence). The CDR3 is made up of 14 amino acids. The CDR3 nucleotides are TGTGCCAGTAGTATCGGGGTAGAGTCCTATGGCTACACCTTC. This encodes CASSIGVESYGYTF.

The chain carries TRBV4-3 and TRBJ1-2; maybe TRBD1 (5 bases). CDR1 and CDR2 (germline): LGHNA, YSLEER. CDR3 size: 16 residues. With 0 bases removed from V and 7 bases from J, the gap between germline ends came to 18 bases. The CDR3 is CASSQDTRRRGIGYTF. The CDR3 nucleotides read TGCGCCAGCAGCCAAGATACGAGGAGACGGGGGATTGGCTACACCTTC.

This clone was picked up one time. This CDR3 is CASSLSSGSSYTF. DNA for the CDR3: TGTGCCAGCAGTTTATCTTCGGGGTCTAGCTACACCTTC. The chain links TRBV28 to TRBJ1-2; no reliable D call. Trimming pared 1 base from V and 9 bases from J, leaving 12 bases between. The CDR3 runs 13 residues. CDR1 MDHEN and CDR2 SYDVKM come from the germline V gene.

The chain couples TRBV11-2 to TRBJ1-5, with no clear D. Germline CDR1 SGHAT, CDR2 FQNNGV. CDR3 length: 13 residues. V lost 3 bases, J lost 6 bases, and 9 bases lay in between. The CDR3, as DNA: TGTGCCAGCAGCTTGAAGAGAGGTCAGCCCCAGCATTTT. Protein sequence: CASSLKRGQPQHF.

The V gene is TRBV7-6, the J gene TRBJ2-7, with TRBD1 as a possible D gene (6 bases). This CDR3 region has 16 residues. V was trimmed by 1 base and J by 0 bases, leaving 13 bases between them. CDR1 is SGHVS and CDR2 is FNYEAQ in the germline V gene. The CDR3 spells CASSLGGQSYSYEQYF. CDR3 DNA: TGTGCCAGCAGCTTAGGTGGACAGAGTTACTCCTACGAGCAGTACTTC.

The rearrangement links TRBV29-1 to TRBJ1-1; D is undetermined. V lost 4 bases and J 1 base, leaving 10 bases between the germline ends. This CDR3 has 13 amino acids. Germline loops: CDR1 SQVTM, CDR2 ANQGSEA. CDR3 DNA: TGCAGCGTTGCACCGATAAAGAACACTGAAGCTTTCTTT. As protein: CSVAPIKNTEAFF.

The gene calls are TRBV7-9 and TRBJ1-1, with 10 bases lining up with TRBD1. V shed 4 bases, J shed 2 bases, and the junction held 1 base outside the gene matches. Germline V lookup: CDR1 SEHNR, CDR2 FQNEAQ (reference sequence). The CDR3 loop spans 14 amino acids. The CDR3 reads CASSSTGGNTEAFF. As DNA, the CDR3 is TGTGCCAGCAGCTCGACAGGGGGCAACACTGAAGCTTTCTTT.

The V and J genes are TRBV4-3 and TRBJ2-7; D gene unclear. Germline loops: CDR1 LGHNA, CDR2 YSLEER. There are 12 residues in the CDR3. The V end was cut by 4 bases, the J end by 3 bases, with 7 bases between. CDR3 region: CASSPLLYEQYF. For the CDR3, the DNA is TGCGCCAGCAGCCCCCTTCTCTACGAGCAGTACTTC.

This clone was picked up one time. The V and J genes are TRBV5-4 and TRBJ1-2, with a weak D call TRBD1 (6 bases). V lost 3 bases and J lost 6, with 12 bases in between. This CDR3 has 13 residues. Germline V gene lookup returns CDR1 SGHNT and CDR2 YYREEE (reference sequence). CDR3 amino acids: CASSSQGINGYTF. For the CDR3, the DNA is TGTGCCAGCAGCTCACAGGGTATTAATGGCTACACCTTC.

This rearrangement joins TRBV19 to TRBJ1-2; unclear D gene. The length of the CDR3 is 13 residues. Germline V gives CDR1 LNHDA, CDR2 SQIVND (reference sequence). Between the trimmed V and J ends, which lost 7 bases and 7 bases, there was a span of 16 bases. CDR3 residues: CASTTYRKSGYTF. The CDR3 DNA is TGTGCCAGTACCACCTACAGAAAGAGTGGCTACACCTTC.

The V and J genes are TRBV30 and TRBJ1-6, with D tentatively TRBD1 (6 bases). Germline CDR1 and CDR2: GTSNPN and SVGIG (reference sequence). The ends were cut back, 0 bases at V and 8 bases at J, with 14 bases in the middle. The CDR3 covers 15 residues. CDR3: CAWSVSGAGHSPLHF. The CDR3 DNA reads TGTGCCTGGAGTGTTTCGGGGGCCGGTCATTCACCCCTCCACTTT.

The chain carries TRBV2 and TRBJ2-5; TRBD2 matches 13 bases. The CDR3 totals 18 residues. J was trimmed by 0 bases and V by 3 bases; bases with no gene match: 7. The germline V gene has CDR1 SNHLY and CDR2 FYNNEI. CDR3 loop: CASSEGQLAGGDQETQYF. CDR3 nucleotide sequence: TGTGCCAGCAGTGAGGGCCAACTAGCGGGGGGGGACCAAGAGACCCAGTACTTC.

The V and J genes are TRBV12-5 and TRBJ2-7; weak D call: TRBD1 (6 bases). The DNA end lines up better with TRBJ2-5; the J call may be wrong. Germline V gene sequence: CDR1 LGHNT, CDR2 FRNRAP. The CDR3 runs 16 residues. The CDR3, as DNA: TGTGCTAGTGGTTTGGACCCTCACAGGGATTGGGAGACCCAGTACTTC. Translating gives CASGLDPHRDWETQYF.

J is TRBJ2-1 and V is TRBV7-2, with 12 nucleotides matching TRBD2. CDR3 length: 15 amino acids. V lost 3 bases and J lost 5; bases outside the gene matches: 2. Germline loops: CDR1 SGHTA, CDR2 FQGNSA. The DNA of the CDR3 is TGTGCCAGCAGCTTTTGGACTAGCGGGAACAATGAGCAGTTCTTC. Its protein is CASSFWTSGNNEQFF.

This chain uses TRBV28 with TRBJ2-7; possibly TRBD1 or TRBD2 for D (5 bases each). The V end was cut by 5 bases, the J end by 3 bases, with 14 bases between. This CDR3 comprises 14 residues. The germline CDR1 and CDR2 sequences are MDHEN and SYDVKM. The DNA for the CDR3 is TGTGCCAGCAGTCTCGGGACCGTAGACTACGAGCAGTACTTC. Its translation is CASSLGTVDYEQYF.

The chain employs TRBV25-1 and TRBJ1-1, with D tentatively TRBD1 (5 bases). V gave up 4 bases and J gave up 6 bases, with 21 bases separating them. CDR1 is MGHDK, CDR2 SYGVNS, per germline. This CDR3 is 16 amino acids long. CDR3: CASSAPGLGGRAEAFF. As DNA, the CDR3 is TGTGCCAGCAGTGCCCCGGGGTTGGGGGGGAGGGCTGAAGCTTTCTTT.

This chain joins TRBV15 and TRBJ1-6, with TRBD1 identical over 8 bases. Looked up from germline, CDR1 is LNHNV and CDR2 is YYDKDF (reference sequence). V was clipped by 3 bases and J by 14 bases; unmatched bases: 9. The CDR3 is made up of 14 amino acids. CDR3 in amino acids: CATSSSGTGLTLHF. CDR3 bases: TGTGCCACCAGCAGTTCCGGGACAGGTCTAACCCTCCACTTT.

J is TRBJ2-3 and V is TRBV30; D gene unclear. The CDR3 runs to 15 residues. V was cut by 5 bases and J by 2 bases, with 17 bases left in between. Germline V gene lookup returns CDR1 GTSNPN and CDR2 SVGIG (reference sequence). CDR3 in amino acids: CAWSNNGPVTDTQYF. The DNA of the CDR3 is TGTGCCTGGTCCAACAATGGCCCAGTCACAGATACGCAGTATTTT.

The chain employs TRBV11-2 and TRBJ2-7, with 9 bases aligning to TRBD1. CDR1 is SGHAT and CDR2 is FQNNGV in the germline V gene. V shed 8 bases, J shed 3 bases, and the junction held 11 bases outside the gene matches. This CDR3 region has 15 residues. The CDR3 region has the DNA TGTGCCAGCGGAGCCTGGGACAGGGCTATCTACGAGCAGTACTTC. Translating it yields CASGAWDRAIYEQYF.

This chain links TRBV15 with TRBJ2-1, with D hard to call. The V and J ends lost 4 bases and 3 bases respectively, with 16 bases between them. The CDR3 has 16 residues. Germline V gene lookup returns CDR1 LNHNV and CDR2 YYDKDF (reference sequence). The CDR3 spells CATSTLERHNYNEQFF. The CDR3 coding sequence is TGTGCCACCAGCACCCTCGAAAGACACAACTACAATGAGCAGTTCTTC.

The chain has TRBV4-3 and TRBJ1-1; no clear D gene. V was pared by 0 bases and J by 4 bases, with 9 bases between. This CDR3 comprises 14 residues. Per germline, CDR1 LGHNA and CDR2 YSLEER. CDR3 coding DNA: TGCGCCAGCAGCCAAGAGTCGTGTGGCACTGAAGCTTTCTTT. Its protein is CASSQESCGTEAFF.